This TCR beta chain originates from a study of blood T cell repertoires in COVID-19. V lost 0 bases to trimming and J lost 0 bases, with 10 bases between them. The CDR3 runs to 15 residues. Germline lookup yields CDR1 SGHKS and CDR2 YYEKEE (reference sequence). Participant age was roughly 18 to 100 years, and participants resided in 20 to 30 US areas. Grouping used clinical history reported by participants in a survey and questionnaire. In the original processing: Amplification of reference gene primers provided the estimated nucleated cell counts. This table comes from immunoSEQ multiplex PCR, and its TCRdb copy is limited to in-frame clones, with some not included. V and J calls and clone size come straight from that table; D and trimming were deduced from the DNA. The sample lists hundreds of thousands of clones, around nine tenths occurring once.

Sequenced: PBMCs or T cells enriched from blood (not recorded which). The source of this sequence is a woman aged 25 to 45 who had recovered from COVID-19. The chain uses TRBV5-5 and TRBJ2-7; maybe TRBD1 (6 bases). The CDR3 nucleotides are TGTGCCAGCAGCTTGGCCAGGGGTAACTCCTACGAGCAGTACTTC. This sequence encodes CASSLARGNSYEQYF.